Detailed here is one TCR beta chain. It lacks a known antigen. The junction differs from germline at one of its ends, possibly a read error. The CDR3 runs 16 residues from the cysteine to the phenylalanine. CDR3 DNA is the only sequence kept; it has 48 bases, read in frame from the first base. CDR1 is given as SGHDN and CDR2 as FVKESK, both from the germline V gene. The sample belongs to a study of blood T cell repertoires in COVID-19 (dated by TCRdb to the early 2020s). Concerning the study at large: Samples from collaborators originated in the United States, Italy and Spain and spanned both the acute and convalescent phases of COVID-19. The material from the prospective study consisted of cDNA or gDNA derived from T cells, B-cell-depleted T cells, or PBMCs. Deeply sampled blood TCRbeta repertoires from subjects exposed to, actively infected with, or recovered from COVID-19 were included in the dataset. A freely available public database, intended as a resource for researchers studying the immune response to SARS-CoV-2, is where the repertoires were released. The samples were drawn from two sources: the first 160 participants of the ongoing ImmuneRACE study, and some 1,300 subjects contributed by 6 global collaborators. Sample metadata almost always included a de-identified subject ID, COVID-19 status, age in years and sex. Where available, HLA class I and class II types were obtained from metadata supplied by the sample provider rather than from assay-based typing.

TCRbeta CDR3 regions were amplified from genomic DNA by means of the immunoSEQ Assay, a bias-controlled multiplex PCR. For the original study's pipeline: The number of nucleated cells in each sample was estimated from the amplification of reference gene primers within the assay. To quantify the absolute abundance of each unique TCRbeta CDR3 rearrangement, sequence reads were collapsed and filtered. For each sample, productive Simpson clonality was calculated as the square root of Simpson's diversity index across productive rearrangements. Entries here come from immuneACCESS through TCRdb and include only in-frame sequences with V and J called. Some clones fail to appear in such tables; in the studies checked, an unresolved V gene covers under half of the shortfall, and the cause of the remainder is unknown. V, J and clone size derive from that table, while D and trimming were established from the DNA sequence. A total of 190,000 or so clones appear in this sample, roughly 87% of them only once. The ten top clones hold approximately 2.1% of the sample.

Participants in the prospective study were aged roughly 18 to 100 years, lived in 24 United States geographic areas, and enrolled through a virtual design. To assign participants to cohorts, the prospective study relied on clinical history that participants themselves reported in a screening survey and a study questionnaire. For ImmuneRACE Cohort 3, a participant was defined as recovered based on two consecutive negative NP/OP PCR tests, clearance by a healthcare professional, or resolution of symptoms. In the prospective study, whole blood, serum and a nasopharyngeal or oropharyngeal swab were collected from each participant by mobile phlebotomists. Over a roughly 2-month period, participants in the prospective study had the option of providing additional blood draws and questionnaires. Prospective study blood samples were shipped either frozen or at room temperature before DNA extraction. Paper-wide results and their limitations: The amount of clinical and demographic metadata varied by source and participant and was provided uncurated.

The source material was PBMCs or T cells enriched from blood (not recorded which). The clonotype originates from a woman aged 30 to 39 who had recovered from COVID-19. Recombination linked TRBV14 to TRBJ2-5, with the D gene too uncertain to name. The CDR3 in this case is CASSQGIGTGQGTQYF. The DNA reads TGTGCCAGCAGCCAGGGCATAGGTACTGGCCAAGGGACCCAGTACTTC.